Listed here are 28 T cell receptor beta chains from one sample, sequenced in a study of T cell responses to AZD1222 COVID-19 vaccine. Repertoires were generated with immunoSEQ multiplex PCR, while TCRdb's copy carries only in-frame clones and drops some. The sample carries roughly 170,000 clones, about 91% recorded once. The input for sequencing was peripheral blood, taken on day 0 of AZD1222 vaccination. The receptors originated from an adult in good health.

The J gene is TRBJ1-4, the V gene TRBV19; TRBD1 matches at 8 bases. With 6 bases clipped from V and 3 bases from J, the junction kept 3 bases outside the gene matches. The V gene's germline CDR1 is LNHDA and CDR2 SQIVND (reference sequence). The CDR3 runs to 14 residues. The CDR3 loop is CASRKTGANEKLFF. The DNA of the CDR3 is TGTGCCAGTAGGAAGACAGGGGCTAATGAAAAACTGTTTTTT.

The V gene is TRBV7-9, the J gene TRBJ2-5; D perhaps matches TRBD1 (5 bases). Germline V gives CDR1 SEHNR, CDR2 FQNEAQ (reference sequence). V gave up 1 base and J gave up 5 bases, with 11 bases separating them. The CDR3 covers 14 residues. The CDR3 is CASSLVGRAETQYF. Here the CDR3 DNA reads TGTGCCAGCAGCTTAGTGGGCAGGGCTGAGACCCAGTACTTC.

For the CDR3, the DNA is TGTGCCAGCAGTCGCTCAGGCCTATATGGCTACACCTTC. This translates into CASSRSGLYGYTF. The chain recombines TRBV6-4 with TRBJ1-2; no reliable D call. Germline CDR1 and CDR2: MRHNA and SNTAGT. V shed 5 bases and J shed 5 bases, with 12 bases lying between them. CDR3 size: 13 residues.

On this clone itself: The same CDR3 also results from other DNA sequences found in this sample. The V and J genes are TRBV19 and TRBJ1-1; 11 positions agree with TRBD1. Losses at the gene ends were 6 bases for V and 4 bases for J; bases not matched to a gene: 4. Germline values: CDR1 LNHDA, CDR2 SQIVND (reference sequence). This CDR3 has 14 residues. The CDR3 sequence is CASRTGTGGTEAFF. The CDR3 nucleotides read TGTGCCAGTAGAACCGGGACAGGGGGCACTGAAGCTTTCTTT.

This chain links TRBV30 with TRBJ1-2, with D tentatively TRBD1 (5 bases). CDR1 is GTSNPN, CDR2 SVGIG, per germline (reference sequence). The CDR3 length is 14 residues. The V gene lost 4 bases and the J gene lost 5 bases, with 17 bases spanning the gap. In nucleotides, the CDR3 is TGTGCCTGGACCCCACGGGGGGGTGTGTATGGCTACACCTTC. Protein sequence: CAWTPRGGVYGYTF.

The J gene is TRBJ1-1, the V gene TRBV28, with D possibly matching TRBD1 (5 bases). Trimming stripped 6 bases from V and 0 bases from J, with 17 bases between. Germline loops: CDR1 MDHEN, CDR2 SYDVKM. The CDR3 has 16 amino acids. CDR3 in DNA: TGTGCCAGCAGCTCATACGCCGGGGCCATGAACACTGAAGCTTTCTTT. It encodes CASSSYAGAMNTEAFF.

The chain employs TRBV10-1 and TRBJ2-3; tentative D call: TRBD2 (6 bases). Germline-derived CDR1 and CDR2 are WNHNN and SYGVQD (reference sequence). V was pared by 4 bases and J by 8 bases, with 10 bases between. The CDR3 consists of 12 residues. The CDR3 is CASSAWDSTQYF. DNA for the CDR3: TGCGCCAGCAGTGCCTGGGACTCTACGCAGTATTTT.

V is TRBV19 and J is TRBJ1-1; D perhaps matches TRBD1 (6 bases). The CDR3 extends over 14 amino acids. Between the trimmed V and J ends, which lost 5 bases and 7 bases, there was a span of 17 bases. The germline CDR1 and CDR2 sequences are LNHDA and SQIVND (reference sequence). The CDR3 region has the DNA TGTGCCAGTAGTGTCTTTCCAGGGGTGGTTGAAGCTTTCTTT. It is translated as CASSVFPGVVEAFF.

CDR3 sequence: CASSPFGRGMNTEAFF. CDR3 DNA: TGTGCCAGCAGCCCGTTCGGAAGGGGGATGAACACTGAAGCTTTCTTT. The chain combines TRBV14 with TRBJ1-1, with D possibly being TRBD1 (6 bases). Per the germline V gene, CDR1 is SGHDN and CDR2 is FVKESK. The CDR3 length is 16 residues. With 4 bases removed from V and 0 bases from J, the gap between germline ends came to 15 bases.

The chain combines TRBV5-4 with TRBJ2-7, with 7 bases aligning to TRBD1. Germline lookup yields CDR1 SGHNT and CDR2 YYREEE (reference sequence). J lost 2 bases, V lost 0 bases, and 5 bases had no gene match. The CDR3 consists of 15 residues. CDR3 protein: CASSLGFDRAYEQYF. For the CDR3, the DNA is TGTGCCAGCAGCTTGGGGTTTGACAGGGCCTACGAGCAGTACTTC.

The V gene is TRBV19, the J gene TRBJ1-4; D not certain. The CDR3 extends over 13 amino acids. Germline V gene sequence: CDR1 LNHDA, CDR2 SQIVND (reference sequence). V was trimmed by 10 bases and J by 0 bases, leaving 9 bases between them. The CDR3 spells CATQATTNEKLFF. The CDR3 DNA reads TGTGCCACCCAGGCTACAACTAATGAAAAACTGTTTTTT. Filled out from reference TRBV19 and TRBJ1-4, the complete variable domain reads DGGITQSPKYLFRKEGQNVTLSCEQNLNHDAMYWYRQDPGQGLRLIYYSQIVNDFQKGDIAEGYSVSREKKESFPLTVTSAQKNPTAFYLCATQATTNEKLFFGSGTQLSVL.

Written as DNA, the CDR3 is TGTGCCAGCAGCTTTTCCACTACAGGGAGCTCTGGAAACACCATATATTTT. This encodes CASSFSTTGSSGNTIYF. This chain joins TRBV7-8 and TRBJ1-3; D might be TRBD1 (6 bases). CDR1 SGHVS and CDR2 FQNEAQ come from the germline V gene. There are 17 residues in the CDR3. V was cut by 3 bases and J by 0 bases, with 15 bases left in between. The whole variable domain, remainder taken from reference TRBV7-8 and TRBJ1-3, is GAGVSQSPRYKVAKRGQDVALRCDPISGHVSLFWYQQALGQGPEFLTYFQNEAQLDKSGLPSDRFFAERPEGSVSTLKIQRTQQEDSAVYLCASSFSTTGSSGNTIYFGEGSWLTVV.

The chain joins TRBV4-2 to TRBJ2-1, with a possible D match to TRBD2 (5 bases). Germline V gives CDR1 LGHNA, CDR2 YNFKEQ. The CDR3 is 17 residues long. V lost 4 bases, J lost 1 base, and 17 bases lay in between. The CDR3: CASSREIVGTSYNEQFF. The CDR3 DNA is TGTGCCAGCAGCCGGGAGATCGTAGGTACGTCCTACAATGAGCAGTTCTTC.

The table lists this clone with a few counts. The rearrangement uses TRBV7-2 and TRBJ2-3; unclear D gene. CDR3 length: 15 residues. V was cut by 5 bases and J by 2 bases, with 14 bases left in between. Germline assignment: CDR1 SGHTA and CDR2 FQGNSA. The DNA of the CDR3 is TGTGCCAGCAGCCACCCCACCTCGTACACAGATACGCAGTATTTT. It yields the protein CASSHPTSYTDTQYF. The full variable domain, with the rest looked up from reference TRBV7-2 and TRBJ2-3, is GAGVSQSPSNKVTEKGKDVELRCDPISGHTALYWYRQSLGQGLEFLIYFQGNSAPDKSGLPSDRFSAERTGGSVSTLTIQRTQQEDSAVYLCASSHPTSYTDTQYFGPGTRLTVL.

V usage is TRBV7-3 and J usage is TRBJ1-6; no firm D call. V gave up 4 bases and J gave up 10 bases, with 11 bases separating them. Germline assignment: CDR1 SGHTA and CDR2 FQGTGA. This CDR3 has 13 residues. CDR3: CASSSQAGSPLHF. The DNA for the CDR3 is TGTGCCAGCAGCTCCCAAGCGGGATCACCCCTCCACTTT.

The chain combines TRBV3-1 (or the pseudogene TRBV3-2) with TRBJ1-5, with D tentatively TRBD1 (6 bases). This CDR3 has 15 residues. The germline V and J ends were trimmed by 0 bases and 8 bases, with 14 bases remaining between them. The germline V gene has CDR1 LGHDT and CDR2 YNNKEL (reference sequence). This CDR3 is CASSQDRGGLEPQHF. For the CDR3, the DNA is TGTGCCAGCAGCCAAGATCGGGGGGGCTTGGAGCCCCAGCATTTT.

The gene calls are TRBV6-1 and TRBJ2-1, with D possibly being TRBD1 or TRBD2 (6 bases each). The V and J ends lost 2 bases and 1 base respectively, with 15 bases between them. Germline V gene data show CDR1 as MNHNS and CDR2 as SASEGT. There are 17 residues in the CDR3. CDR3 nucleotide sequence: TGTGCCAGCAGTGAATCTCTGGGGGGCGCATCCTACAATGAGCAGTTCTTC. This codes for CASSESLGGASYNEQFF.

The chain's CDR3 is CASGGPSTDTQYF. Here the CDR3 DNA reads TGTGCCAGCGGGGGACCTAGCACAGATACGCAGTATTTT. This sequence joins TRBV9 and TRBJ2-3; D possibly matches TRBD1 or TRBD2 (5 bases each). The CDR3 loop spans 13 amino acids. Germline CDR1 and CDR2: SGDLS and YYNGEE. V was cut by 7 bases and J by 0 bases, with 9 bases left in between.

The V call is TRBV3-1 (or the pseudogene TRBV3-2), the J call TRBJ1-5, with unresolved D. V was shortened by 0 bases and J by 3 bases, with 21 bases between the two germline ends. Germline V gene lookup returns CDR1 LGHDT and CDR2 YNNKEL (reference sequence). The CDR3 length is 19 residues. Here the CDR3 reads CASSQEWLGFGSANQPQHF. The CDR3, as DNA: TGTGCCAGCAGCCAAGAATGGTTGGGCTTTGGGTCAGCCAATCAGCCCCAGCATTTT.

The chain couples TRBV28 to TRBJ1-1; 9 positions agree with TRBD1. The germline V gene has CDR1 MDHEN and CDR2 SYDVKM. V was clipped by 3 bases and J by 4 bases; unmatched bases: 6. The CDR3 extends over 15 amino acids. As DNA, the CDR3 is TGTGCCAGCAGTTTTTACAGGGGGCGGACCACTGAAGCTTTCTTT. Protein sequence: CASSFYRGRTTEAFF.

This clone was seen a handful of times. This sequence joins TRBV19 and TRBJ2-2; TRBD2 is a possible D gene (5 bases). This CDR3 region has 14 residues. V lost 3 bases, J lost 5 bases, and 10 bases lay in between. Germline V gene sequence: CDR1 LNHDA, CDR2 SQIVND (reference sequence). This CDR3 reads CASSIKAATGELFF. The CDR3, as DNA: TGTGCCAGTAGTATTAAAGCGGCTACCGGGGAGCTGTTTTTT. The complete variable domain, with remaining parts taken from reference TRBV19 and TRBJ2-2, reads DGGITQSPKYLFRKEGQNVTLSCEQNLNHDAMYWYRQDPGQGLRLIYYSQIVNDFQKGDIAEGYSVSREKKESFPLTVTSAQKNPTAFYLCASSIKAATGELFFGEGSRLTVL.

The chain joins TRBV5-6 to TRBJ2-3; perhaps TRBD2 as D (6 bases). Looked up from germline, CDR1 is SGHDT and CDR2 is YYEEEE. The CDR3 totals 13 residues. The ends were cut back, 7 bases at V and 1 base at J, with 10 bases in the middle. The CDR3 protein is CASGKRGTDTQYF. As DNA, the CDR3 is TGTGCCAGCGGAAAGCGGGGCACAGATACGCAGTATTTT.

The rearrangement uses TRBV28 and TRBJ1-1; the D is unclear. The V gene lost 1 base and the J gene lost 3 bases, with 9 bases spanning the gap. This CDR3 contains 14 residues. Germline values: CDR1 MDHEN, CDR2 SYDVKM. The CDR3 here is CASSLLRGDTEAFF. The CDR3 DNA reads TGTGCCAGCAGTTTATTGCGTGGGGACACTGAAGCTTTCTTT.

The chain links TRBV7-2 to TRBJ1-5; 8 bases agree with TRBD1. Germline trimming cut 5 bases from V and 3 bases from J; bases unmatched to any gene: 6. This CDR3 is built from 15 residues. CDR1 and CDR2 from the germline V gene are SGHTA and FQGNSA. As DNA, the CDR3 is TGTGCCAGCAGCCTCACAGGGGGTTCCAATCAGCCCCAGCATTTT. It translates to CASSLTGGSNQPQHF. Based on the CDR3 plus reference TRBV7-2 and TRBJ1-5, the full variable domain is GAGVSQSPSNKVTEKGKDVELRCDPISGHTALYWYRQSLGQGLEFLIYFQGNSAPDKSGLPSDRFSAERTGGSVSTLTIQRTQQEDSAVYLCASSLTGGSNQPQHFGDGTRLSIL.

This chain links TRBV12-3 or TRBV12-4 with TRBJ2-2, with D possibly being TRBD1 (5 bases). The CDR3 covers 13 residues. Trimming pared 0 bases from V and 7 bases from J, leaving 6 bases between. CDR3 bases: TGTGCCAGCAGTTTAGCGCAGGGCGGGGAGCTGTTTTTT. Protein product: CASSLAQGGELFF.

This sequence joins TRBV9 and TRBJ2-2; 8 nucleotides match TRBD2. The V segment lost 5 bases and the J segment 4 bases; nucleotides outside the gene matches: 7. This CDR3 is 15 amino acids long. From germline, CDR1 is SGDLS and CDR2 YYNGEE. The CDR3 nucleotides are TGTGCCAGCAGTGATAAAGCGGGAGCCACCGGGGAGCTGTTTTTT. Its translation: CASSDKAGATGELFF.

This sequence joins TRBV2 and TRBJ2-2; the D is unclear. The CDR3 is made up of 12 amino acids. The germline gives CDR1 SNHLY, CDR2 FYNNEI. V dropped 9 bases and J dropped 3 bases, with 8 bases sitting between them. The CDR3 coding sequence is TGTGCCAGTCGGACGGACACCGGGGAGCTGTTTTTT. This sequence encodes CASRTDTGELFF.

V gene TRBV30 combines with J gene TRBJ1-5; D possibly corresponds to TRBD1 (5 bases). Per germline, CDR1 GTSNPN and CDR2 SVGIG (reference sequence). V was clipped by 4 bases and J by 2 bases, with 12 bases between them. This CDR3 is 14 amino acids long. Here the CDR3 reads CAWTAGRGNQPQHF. CDR3 coding DNA: TGTGCCTGGACGGCAGGGCGGGGCAATCAGCCCCAGCATTTT.